This T cell receptor (beta chain) was identified in a study of Ad26.COV2.S vaccination and SARS-CoV-2 variants. Treatment in this sample: 15 to 20 received Ad26.COV2.S at low or high dose, single or two shots; about 5 received placebo; per-sample allocation not given. On day 63 after the first injection, vaccine and placebo recipients gave samples. Whoever gave the sample was an adult aged 18-55 years in Boston. Whole-study results and caveats: Responses of T cells in total may have been underestimated by the TCR breadth and depth analyses.

The CDR3 spans 12 residues. Per the germline V gene, CDR1 is LNHDA and CDR2 is SQIVND (reference sequence). Trimming cost V 6 bases and J 10 bases, with 15 bases left between them. The repertoire was sequenced with immunoSEQ multiplex PCR; TCRdb's copy has only in-frame clones and lacks some. This table holds about 480,000 clones, around 88% found once. As regards this clone: What it binds is unknown.

This sample comprised peripheral blood, obtained in a trial of Ad26.COV2.S vaccine versus placebo. The chain carries TRBV19 and TRBJ1-2; D possibly corresponds to TRBD1 (5 bases). This receptor was obtained from a person between 18 and 65 years old who received the Ad26.COV2.S COVID-19 vaccine or a placebo. This CDR3 reads CASRVPDRHYTF. The CDR3 nucleotides read TGTGCCAGTAGGGTACCTGACAGACACTACACCTTC.